This T cell receptor (beta chain) was profiled in a study of regulatory T cells in long-lasting Graves disease. The germline V and J ends were trimmed by 1 base and 5 bases, with 11 bases remaining between them. Looked up from germline, CDR1 is SGHTA and CDR2 is FQGNSA. The CDR3 is 15 amino acids. To make TCR beta libraries, researchers used iRepertoire HTBI primers and Arm-PCR of CDR3 regions. TCRdb re-derived calls from the multiplex PCR reads in MiXCR, one entry per CDR3 protein. The repertoire holds 700,000 or so distinct CDR3 sequences, with 30% as singletons. Time point described: persistent/refractory GD, antithyroid drugs over 5 years with positive TRAb. The TCR library was made from RNA extracted from PBMCs.

The chain joins TRBV7-2 to TRBJ2-2; a possible D gene is TRBD2 (6 bases). Sequencing used peripheral blood mononuclear cells (PBMCs), obtained when the disease was refractory, from a patient treated with antithyroid drugs. The source of this sequence is a female donor with Graves disease. The CDR3 is CASSLVGRGTGELFF. The CDR3, as DNA: TGTGCCAGCAGCTTAGTCGGGAGAGGTACCGGGGAGCTGTTTTTT.